This T cell receptor beta chain is from a study of a mutant IDH1 vaccine in newly diagnosed glioma. Study information: Patients came in for eight vaccinations, in weeks 1, 3, 5, 7, 11, 15, 19 and 23.

The CDR3 covers 16 residues. Trimming took 4 bases from V and 7 from J; bases not matched to a gene: 14. Germline CDR1 reads LGHNA; CDR2 reads YNFKEQ. On this clone: Its antigen remains unknown.

Time point meaning: week 11, during vaccination. The investigators gave 300 ug of mutant IDH1 20-mer peptide in each vaccine dose, together with topical imiquimod. TCRdb's copy holds only in-frame clones and misses some; the assay was immunoSEQ multiplex PCR. Here the sample spans about 64,000 clones, around 85% being singletons. The sample consisted of PBMCs, taken from a glioma patient whose treatment included an IDH1 peptide vaccine. The V gene is TRBV4-2, the J gene TRBJ2-5; 8 bases agree with TRBD2. This clonotype was sampled from a woman between 50 and 59 years old with glioma. The CDR3 is CASSPRGGQVVATQYF. CDR3 nucleotides: TGTGCCAGCAGCCCCCGCGGGGGGCAGGTAGTCGCGACCCAGTACTTC.